This paragraph reports one T cell receptor (beta chain). This clone appeared once. What antigen it recognizes has not been identified. The input lacks base qualities; no much larger clone sits a single base away. These data are taken from a study of cytomegalovirus exposure and HLA in healthy donors (TCRdb year 2017). About the study as a whole: According to an earlier analysis of several hundred of the donors, some 170 million T cells yielded some 110 million unique TCR beta sequences and 276 Gb of sequence data. The number of typed donors differed by locus: roughly 620-630 for A, B, C, DRB1 and DQB1; approximately 540 for DQA1; around 610 for DPA1; and some 470 for DPB1. The study aimed to test whether cataloging public T cell receptors could reveal signatures of past pathogen exposure. On average, roughly 240,000 unique TCR beta nucleotide sequences were sequenced per donor among several hundred genotyped donors of the cohort, with 15% to 20% of those sequences being non-productive. About 330 gigabases of sequencing data and roughly 80 million unique TCR sequences made up an early release that covered several hundred HLA-typed donors. Using immunosequencing, the study profiled T cell repertoires from 500 to 800 subjects and related those repertoires to cytomegalovirus serostatus. All discovery cohort repertoires had been generated using a single sequencing platform. To predict cytomegalovirus infection status, the study brought together high-throughput TCR immunosequencing, statistical association of individual TCRs with disease status, and machine learning. To decide whether each TCR beta V gene segment behaved as functional or pseudogenic, an earlier analysis of 587 of the donors relied on high-throughput TCR beta sequencing. In addition to the first cohort of roughly 670 subjects, a separate validation cohort of over 90 different subjects was used. Genome-wide SNP genotypes for about 65% of the roughly 670 donors were used in a later genetic analysis, which treated that subset as a discovery cohort. Class I and class II HLA loci were covered by the typing at four-digit resolution. Donor age, sex, ethnicity and CMV serostatus were collected together with the repertoire data. Among the roughly 400 genotyped donors, more than 70% belonged to the genetic ancestry cluster associated with self-reported Caucasian donors. Five DR-DQ haplotypes were handled as single units for association and clustering, since linkage in the cohort was strong. A later analysis re-examined previously published TCR beta repertoires from more than 600 donors and added high-resolution HLA genotyping to investigate patterns of TCR occurrence. In the later analysis, no new phenotypic data were used to find candidate immune exposures; instead, reliance was placed on TCR beta sequences and their occurrence across donors. Beyond this particular receptor, the publication reports: A few of the identified cytomegalovirus-associated TCR beta chains were confirmed in vitro to be specific for cytomegalovirus antigens. Compared with equally common non-associated chains, HLA-associated TCR beta chains in a later analysis were more clonally expanded and had lower generation probabilities. A later analysis reported that several top co-occurrence clusters appeared linked to parvovirus B19, influenza, CMV and Epstein-Barr virus. In this cohort, only TCR beta chains were sequenced, and detectable features were limited by the absence of alpha or paired-chain data. In a later analysis, TCR association rates were found to vary across HLA loci, with the most associated TCRs seen for DRB1 alleles and the fewest for HLA-C alleles. An earlier analysis of some 590 of the donors showed that most TCR beta V segments appeared in productive rearrangements either about 87% or about 30% of the time, which broadly matched IMGT annotations. The study listed 150 to 200 TCR beta chains as associated with cytomegalovirus. Because HLA typing was unavailable for some donors at each locus, only the typed subset was used in association tests. Some IMGT-functional V segments, including TRBV6-2 and TRBV6-3, could not be distinguished by the 87-base-pair reads and were therefore excluded. In a later analysis, most CMV-associated TCR beta chains were found to appear HLA-restricted, with HLA associations seemingly driven largely by CMV exposure. In a later genetic analysis, fewer N-insertions in productive TCRs were reported among donors in an Asian-associated ancestry cluster than the roughly 710-donor mean. The only immune exposure information available for the cohort was CMV serostatus. According to the authors, the approach could potentially be generalized to other disease states and immunological phenotypes. In both the original and validation cohorts, the classifier was reported to diagnose cytomegalovirus status with high specificity and sensitivity. V-gene and J-gene trimming of TCR beta chains was associated with a missense DCLRE1C variant in a later genetic analysis, and the association was replicated in an independent cohort. Linkage disequilibrium might explain the correlated functional status among segregating V segments, but an unknown experimental factor could not be excluded. A further reported finding was that TCR beta sequences accurately predicted the HLA-A and HLA-B alleles for most subjects in the first cohort. Strong co-occurrence of HLA alleles, especially DR and DQ, made assigning TCR associations to individual alleles difficult. Roughly uniform sequencing depth across donors was assumed in presence/absence analyses, although this assumption may not hold. The earlier analysis of some 560 of the donors excluded 15 to 20 rarely observed V segments, including chromosome 9 orphons, because counts were too low. A group of highly shared sequence variants was considered likely to be a technical artifact of the sequencing pipeline. Across donors, most TCR sequences were observed very rarely, whereas some public TCRs were present in many individuals. Specific HLA alleles were associated with roughly 16,000 TCR beta sequences at a false discovery rate of 0.05 in a later analysis.

The cohort consisted of some 670 healthy bone marrow donors. Cohort members were all nominally healthy when sampled, although unrecorded immune exposures were likely present. The donor was CMV seropositive and was included in the group of 250 to 350 seropositive cohort members. Each donor provided a peripheral blood sample, and peripheral blood mononuclear cells were used for TCR beta sequencing. Genomic DNA was extracted from the blood cell samples with the Qiagen DNeasy Blood Extraction Kit. V gives up 3 bases and J gives up 7 bases, and the segment between their germline ends measures 10 bases. The CDR3 holds 14 amino acids from the cysteine to the phenylalanine. The retained sequence is limited to the CDR3, 42 bases, with the frame set at the first base. CDR1 PRHDT and CDR2 FYEKMQ are derived from the germline V gene (reference sequence). Libraries were built with the immunoSEQ multiplex PCR assay. A mixture of 60 forward primers for TCR Vbeta segments and 13 reverse primers for TCR Jbeta segments was used in the multiplex PCR. Amplification of the CDR3 region of rearranged TCR beta genes was performed with a multiplex PCR assay on genomic DNA. The amplified TCR beta libraries were sequenced on the Illumina HiSeq System as 87-base-pair reads. The authors' pipeline ran thus. Across the roughly 700 repertoires, a later analysis counted some 80 million unique TCR beta chains, 8.5 million to 12 million of which were shared by at least two donors. Raw reads were error-corrected and collapsed into unique sequences with a nearest-neighbor algorithm that merged closely related sequences to remove PCR and sequencing errors. CDR3 sequences were aligned to IMGT reference sequences to assign V, D and J gene segments. For a sequence to be retained, a match of at least six nucleotides to both a V gene segment and a J gene segment was required. A rearrangement counted as productive if the CDR3 had no stop codons and remained in frame with V and J, and every other rearrangement counted as non-productive. Following IMGT convention, CDR3 was defined as the stretch from the second conserved V-encoded cysteine up to the conserved J-encoded phenylalanine. In an earlier analysis of more than 550 of the donors, sequences lacking an unambiguous match to a single V gene segment were excluded. In an earlier analysis of approximately 590 of the donors, a V segment was called functional when productive rearrangements were above 56.7%, and segregating when the standard deviation between donors exceeded 5%. A statistical classification framework was built to diagnose cytomegalovirus status from the catalog of TCR beta chain sequences. A later analysis assigned V and J genes by comparing TCR nucleotide sequences with IMGT/GENE-DB human TR gene sequences. Using the TCRdist pipeline, a later analysis assigned CDR3 sequences along with most-parsimonious VDJ recombination scenarios. In a later analysis, every TCR beta chain was defined by the combination of its CDR3 amino acid sequence and its V-gene family, and reads without a unique V-gene family were dropped. A later analysis removed 500 to 650 highly shared, low-generation-probability nucleotide sequences to deal with suspected cross-contamination and a sequencing artifact. For each public chain, a later analysis derived a clonal expansion index from normalized ranks of inferred template counts within each repertoire. In a later analysis, generation probabilities were computed using a VDJ recombination model fitted to out-of-frame rearrangements, and the results were checked against IGoR. In a later analysis, TCR-TCR, TCR-HLA and TCR-CMV co-occurrence was scored with hypergeometric tests, and a repertoire-size bias correction was applied to TCR pairs. A later analysis estimated false discovery rates by permuting HLA or CMV assignments 20 times. In a later analysis, co-occurring TCRs were grouped using DBSCAN, with TCRdist sequence similarity added in when clustering inside HLA-allele-positive subsets. Repertoires with fewer than 30,000 or more than 120,000 public chains, plus five repertoires with anomalous nucleotide sharing, were excluded from co-occurrence clustering. This immuneACCESS table, as held by TCRdb, lists in-frame sequences with V and J called but not all clones. Of the missing ones, under half trace to an unresolved V gene in checked studies; the others have no known cause. From that table come the V and J calls and clone size; the DNA was used to work out D and trimming. This sample holds about 130,000 clones; 76% were observed only once. The ten largest account for 1.8% of the sample.

The sequence was obtained from a female donor in good health and CMV-seropositive. Recombination connected TRBV13 to TRBJ1-6; the D gene cannot be named for sure. The specimen was PBMCs. The CDR3: CASSFSLVNSPLHF. The sequenced DNA is TGTGCCAGCAGCTTCTCCCTCGTGAATTCACCCCTCCACTTT.